This T cell receptor (beta chain) was captured in a study of T cells in Graves' hyperthyroidism and ophthalmopathy. Study conclusions and caveats: Most thyroid clonotypes expanded above 0.001 were also detected in blood.

RNA transcripts gave rise to amplified TCR beta CDR3 regions. HTBI primers were employed in a first-round RT-PCR of the TCR CDR3. Via MiXCR, TCRdb re-called the multiplex PCR reads, giving one row per CDR3 protein. The sample shows a few hundred thousand distinct CDR3 sequences, 13% to 15% of them seen only once. These patients, aged 18 to 65, had recently diagnosed hyperthyroidism lasting under 2 months. Diagnoses rested on clinical symptoms, serum thyroxine and TRAb, thyroid ultrasound and orbital computed tomography. Ten or more counts support this clonotype. Its specificity is unknown. Trimming removed 3 bases from V and 1 base from J, with 15 bases in between. The CDR3 covers 16 residues. Germline CDR1 DFQATT, CDR2 SNEGSKA (reference sequence).

The sample consisted of blood. The chain is built from TRBV20-1 and TRBJ2-2; D is undetermined. The sequence derives from a woman aged 35 to 49 with Graves' hyperthyroidism that later progressed to Graves' ophthalmopathy. The CDR3 loop reads CSARDQGWGNTGELFF. DNA for the CDR3: TGCAGTGCTAGGGACCAAGGGTGGGGGAACACCGGGGAGCTGTTTTTT.